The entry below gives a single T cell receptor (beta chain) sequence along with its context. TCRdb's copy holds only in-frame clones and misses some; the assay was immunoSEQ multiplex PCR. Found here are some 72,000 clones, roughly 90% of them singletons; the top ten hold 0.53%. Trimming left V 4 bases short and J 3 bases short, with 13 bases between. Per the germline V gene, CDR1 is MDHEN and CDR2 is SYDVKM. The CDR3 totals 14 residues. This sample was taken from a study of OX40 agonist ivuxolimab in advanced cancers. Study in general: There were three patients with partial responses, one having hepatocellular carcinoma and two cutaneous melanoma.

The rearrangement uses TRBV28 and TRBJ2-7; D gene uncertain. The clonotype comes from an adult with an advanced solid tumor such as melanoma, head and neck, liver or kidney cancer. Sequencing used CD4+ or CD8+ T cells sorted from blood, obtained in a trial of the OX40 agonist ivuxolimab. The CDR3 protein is CASSSQTVLYEQYF. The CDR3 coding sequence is TGTGCCAGCAGTTCACAGACGGTCCTCTACGAGCAGTACTTC.